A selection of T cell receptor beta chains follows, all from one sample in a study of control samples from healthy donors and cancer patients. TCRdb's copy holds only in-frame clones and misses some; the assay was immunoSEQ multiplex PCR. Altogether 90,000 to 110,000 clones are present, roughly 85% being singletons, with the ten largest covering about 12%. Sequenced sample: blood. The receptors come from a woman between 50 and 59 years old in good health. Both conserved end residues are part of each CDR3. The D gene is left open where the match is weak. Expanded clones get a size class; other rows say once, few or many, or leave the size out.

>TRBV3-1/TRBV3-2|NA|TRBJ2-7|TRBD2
CASSQGYSGNSFYEQYF
TGTGCCAGCAGCCAAGGGTACAGCGGGAACTCTTTCTACGAGCAGTACTTC
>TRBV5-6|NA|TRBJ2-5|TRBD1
CASSGGTGRETQYF
TGTGCCAGCAGCGGAGGGACAGGGAGGGAGACCCAGTACTTC
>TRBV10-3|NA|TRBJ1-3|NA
CAISGRVDGNTIYF
TGTGCCATCAGCGGCAGGGTAGATGGAAACACCATATATTTT
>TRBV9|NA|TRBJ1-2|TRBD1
CASSVAAGTGLLNNYGYTF
TGTGCCAGCAGCGTAGCTGCGGGGACAGGGCTACTAAATAACTATGGCTACACCTTC
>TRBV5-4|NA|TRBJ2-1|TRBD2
CASSPTSGKYNEQFF
TGTGCCAGCAGCCCGACTAGCGGGAAGTACAATGAGCAGTTCTTC
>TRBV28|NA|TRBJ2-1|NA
CASSQTPAGEQFF
TGTGCCAGCAGCCAAACCCCAGCGGGTGAGCAGTTCTTC
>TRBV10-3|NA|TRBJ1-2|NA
CAITPGTSYYGYTF
TGTGCCATCACCCCAGGCACTTCTTACTATGGCTACACCTTC
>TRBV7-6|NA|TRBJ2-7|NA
CASSLANSGWGEQYF
TGTGCCAGCAGCTTAGCAAACAGCGGGTGGGGTGAGCAGTACTTC
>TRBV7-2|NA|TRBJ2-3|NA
CASSLEIGSSTDTQYF
TGTGCCAGCAGCTTAGAAATCGGGTCTAGCACAGATACGCAGTATTTT
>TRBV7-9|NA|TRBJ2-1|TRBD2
CASSLALAGGKNPGVF
TGTGCCAGCAGCTTAGCGCTGGCGGGGGGGAAGAATCCAGGGGTCTTC
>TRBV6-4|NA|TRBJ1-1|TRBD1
CASRAGQANTEAFF
TGTGCCAGCAGAGCCGGACAGGCGAACACTGAAGCTTTCTTT
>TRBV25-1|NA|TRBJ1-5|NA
CASSPQGSNQPQHF
TGTGCCAGCAGTCCTCAGGGGAGCAATCAGCCCCAGCATTTT
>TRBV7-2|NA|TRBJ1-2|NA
CASSSGTAGYGYTF
TGTGCCAGCAGCTCAGGGACGGCTGGGTATGGCTACACCTTC
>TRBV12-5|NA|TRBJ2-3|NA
CASGALRADTQYF
TGTGCTAGTGGTGCACTCCGGGCAGATACGCAGTATTTT
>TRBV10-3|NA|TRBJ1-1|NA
CAIPEGTGLNTEAFF
TGTGCCATCCCCGAAGGTACAGGATTGAACACTGAAGCTTTCTTT
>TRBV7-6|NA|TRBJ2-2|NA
CASSFVRTGELFF
TGTGCCAGCAGCTTTGTGAGGACCGGGGAGCTGTTTTTT
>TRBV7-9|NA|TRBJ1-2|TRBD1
CASSLAHRGGGYTF
TGTGCCAGCAGCTTAGCCCACAGGGGAGGTGGCTACACCTTC
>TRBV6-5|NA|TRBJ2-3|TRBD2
CASSYRASGDNTQYF
TGTGCCAGCAGTTACAGGGCTAGCGGGGACAATACGCAGTATTTT
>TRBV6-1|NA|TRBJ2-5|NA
CASSEILGGPQETQYF
TGTGCCAGCAGTGAAATTTTGGGTGGACCCCAAGAGACCCAGTACTTC
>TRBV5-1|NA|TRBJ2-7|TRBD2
CASRTSGSSYEQYF
TGCGCCAGCAGGACTAGCGGGAGCTCCTACGAGCAGTACTTC
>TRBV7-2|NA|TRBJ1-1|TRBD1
CASSLNRGGYPNTEAFF
TGTGCCAGCAGCTTAAACAGGGGAGGGTATCCGAACACTGAAGCTTTCTTT
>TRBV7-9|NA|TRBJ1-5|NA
CASSPLAESNQPQHF
TGTGCCAGCAGTCCCTTGGCCGAAAGCAATCAGCCCCAGCATTTT
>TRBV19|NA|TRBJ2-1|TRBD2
CASSTTRSLAGGRSEQFF
TGTGCCAGTAGTACCACCCGCTCATTAGCGGGGGGGCGGAGTGAGCAGTTCTTC
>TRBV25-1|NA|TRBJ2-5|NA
CASSDYNSETQYF
TGTGCCAGCAGTGACTACAATTCGGAGACCCAGTACTTC
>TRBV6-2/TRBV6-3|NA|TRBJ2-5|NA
CASSDGKTQYF
TGTGCCAGCAGTGACGGGAAGACCCAGTACTTC
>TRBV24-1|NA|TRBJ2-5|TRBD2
CATSDRSGRAGETQYF
TGTGCCACCAGTGACCGGAGCGGGAGGGCCGGGGAGACCCAGTACTTC
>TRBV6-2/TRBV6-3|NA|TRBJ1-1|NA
CASSSHGLGEAFF
TGTGCCAGCAGTTCGCACGGGTTGGGTGAAGCTTTCTTT
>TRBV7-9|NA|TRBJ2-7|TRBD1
CASSSSPGQGGYEQYF
TGTGCCAGCAGCTCTAGCCCGGGACAGGGGGGGTACGAGCAGTACTTC
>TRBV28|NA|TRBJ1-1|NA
CASSTLNTEAFF
TGTGCCAGCAGTACGTTGAACACTGAAGCTTTCTTT
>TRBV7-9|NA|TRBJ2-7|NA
CASSFLELGPHEQYF
TGTGCCAGCAGCTTTCTAGAGCTTGGGCCTCACGAGCAGTACTTC
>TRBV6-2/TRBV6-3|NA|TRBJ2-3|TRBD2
CASSSISGRYTDTQYF
TGTGCCAGCAGTTCCATTAGCGGGAGGTACACAGATACGCAGTATTTT
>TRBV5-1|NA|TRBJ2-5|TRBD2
CASSGTGGAGGQETQYF
TGCGCCAGCAGCGGCACGGGAGGGGCGGGGGGCCAAGAGACCCAGTACTTC
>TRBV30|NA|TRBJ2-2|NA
CAWSRGNTGELFF
TGTGCCTGGAGTAGAGGTAACACCGGGGAGCTGTTTTTT
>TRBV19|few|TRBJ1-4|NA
CASLEMGATNEKLFF
TGTGCCAGTCTAGAAATGGGGGCAACTAATGAAAAACTGTTTTTT
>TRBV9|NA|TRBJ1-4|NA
CASSVSMGGTAEKLFF
TGTGCCAGCAGCGTAAGCATGGGAGGAACAGCTGAAAAACTGTTTTTT
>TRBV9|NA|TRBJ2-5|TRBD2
CASSVDQRDRETQYF
TGTGCCAGCAGCGTAGACCAGCGGGATCGGGAGACCCAGTACTTC
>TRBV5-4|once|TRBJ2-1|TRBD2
CASSLAGGRAYNEQFF
TGTGCCAGCAGCTTGGCCGGGGGGAGGGCCTACAATGAGCAGTTCTTC
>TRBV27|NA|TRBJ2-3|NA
CASSLVRSTDTQYF
TGTGCCAGCAGTTTAGTCAGAAGCACAGATACGCAGTATTTT
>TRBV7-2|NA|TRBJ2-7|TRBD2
CASSPGGAGAYEQYF
TGTGCCAGCAGCCCGGGGGGAGCGGGAGCCTACGAGCAGTACTTC
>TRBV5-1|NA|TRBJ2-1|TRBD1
CASSPGQGPYNEQFF
TGCGCCAGCAGCCCTGGACAGGGGCCATACAATGAGCAGTTCTTC
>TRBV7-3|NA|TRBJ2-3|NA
CASSLGGIGTDTQYF
TGTGCCAGCAGCTTAGGGGGGATTGGGACAGATACGCAGTATTTT
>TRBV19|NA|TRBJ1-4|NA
CASSIEASSGEKLFF
TGTGCCAGTAGTATCGAGGCCAGTAGCGGAGAAAAACTGTTTTTT
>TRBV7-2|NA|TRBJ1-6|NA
CASSFKRERISPLHF
TGTGCCAGCAGCTTCAAAAGGGAGCGGATTTCACCCCTCCACTTT
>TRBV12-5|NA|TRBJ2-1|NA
CASGLVHSSYNEQFF
TGTGCTAGTGGTTTGGTGCATAGCTCCTACAATGAGCAGTTCTTC
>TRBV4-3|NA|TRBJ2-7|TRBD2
CASSQELAGGFSYEQYF
TGCGCCAGCAGCCAAGAACTAGCGGGGGGATTCTCCTACGAGCAGTACTTC
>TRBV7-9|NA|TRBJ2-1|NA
CASSPGNSYNEQFF
TGTGCCAGCAGCCCCGGGAACTCCTACAATGAGCAGTTCTTC
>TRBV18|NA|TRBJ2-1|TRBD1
CASSPKQGAINEQFF
TGTGCCAGCTCACCCAAACAGGGGGCAATCAATGAGCAGTTCTTC
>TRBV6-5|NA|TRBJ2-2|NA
CASSYSLGSGELFF
TGTGCCAGCAGTTACTCGCTGGGGTCCGGGGAGCTGTTTTTT
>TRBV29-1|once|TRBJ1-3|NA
CSVVGTPGTGNTIYF
TGCAGCGTTGTAGGCACTCCGGGCACAGGAAACACCATATATTTT
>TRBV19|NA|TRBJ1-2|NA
CASSMGANHGYTF
TGTGCCAGTAGTATGGGGGCAAACCATGGCTACACCTTC
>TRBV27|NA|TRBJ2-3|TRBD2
CASSVAGGADTQYF
TGTGCCAGCAGTGTAGCGGGGGGAGCAGATACGCAGTATTTT
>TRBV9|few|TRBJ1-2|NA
CASSSRRAYGYTF
TGTGCCAGCTCCTCACGTCGGGCCTATGGCTACACCTTC